Listed here are 21 T cell receptor beta chains from one sample, sequenced in a study of blood T cell repertoires in COVID-19. Using immunoSEQ multiplex PCR, the repertoire was profiled, and TCRdb retains in-frame clones only, with some absent. The sample records roughly 230,000 clones, around 90% being singletons. The sequenced material came from peripheral blood. All receptors come from a man aged 25-40 years with COVID-19, enrolled during active disease.

The chain carries TRBV4-1 and TRBJ1-2; 8 bases line up with TRBD1. The CDR3 is 14 amino acids. The germline V gene has CDR1 MGHRA and CDR2 YSYEKL. The V gene end was trimmed by 0 bases and the J gene end by 4 bases; junction bases not matched to a gene: 1. CDR3 nucleotides: TGCGCCAGCAGCCAAGAGGGGACAGGCTATGGCTACACCTTC. Protein: CASSQEGTGYGYTF.

The V and J genes are TRBV27 and TRBJ2-7; TRBD2 might be the D (7 bases). The CDR3 is 13 amino acids. V lost 9 bases, J lost 2 bases, and 14 bases lay in between. CDR1 and CDR2 from the germline V gene are MNHEY and SMNVEV (reference sequence). This chain's CDR3 is CASRGAVTYEQYF. The CDR3 DNA sequence: TGTGCCAGTCGGGGGGCGGTTACCTACGAGCAGTACTTC.

Only one count was recorded for this clone. The rearrangement uses TRBV12-5 and TRBJ2-7, with D perhaps TRBD1 (6 bases). Per the germline V gene, CDR1 is LGHNT and CDR2 is FRNRAP. Trimming left V 3 bases short and J 7 bases short, with 10 bases between. The CDR3 has 12 residues. The CDR3 spells CASGFGTGEQYF. In DNA form, the CDR3 reads TGTGCTAGTGGTTTTGGTACAGGGGAGCAGTACTTC.

CDR3 residues: CAWSVNPRTQSPGGQDTQYF. CDR3 sequence (DNA): TGTGCCTGGAGTGTAAATCCAAGAACTCAATCCCCGGGGGGCCAGGATACGCAGTATTTT. This chain uses TRBV30 with TRBJ2-3, with a possible D match to TRBD2 (7 bases). This CDR3 has 20 amino acids. Trimming stripped 0 bases from V and 6 bases from J, with 31 bases between. Germline assignment: CDR1 GTSNPN and CDR2 SVGIG (reference sequence).

This rearrangement joins TRBV7-6 to TRBJ1-2, with 10 bases fitting TRBD1. J was trimmed by 7 bases and V by 1 base; bases with no gene match: 6. The V gene's germline CDR1 is SGHVS and CDR2 FNYEAQ. The CDR3 totals 15 residues. CDR3 DNA sequence: TGTGCCAGCAGCTTAGACGGACAGGGGGTTAGTGGCTACACCTTC. Protein sequence: CASSLDGQGVSGYTF.

The rearrangement joins TRBV9 to TRBJ2-3; perhaps TRBD2 as D (5 bases). The CDR3 is 14 residues long. V shed 5 bases and J shed 2 bases, with 12 bases lying between them. CDR1 is SGDLS, CDR2 YYNGEE, per germline. CDR3 protein: CASSAGEFTDTQYF. The DNA of the CDR3 is TGTGCCAGCAGTGCCGGGGAGTTCACAGATACGCAGTATTTT.

The chain uses TRBV27 and TRBJ2-2, with no clear D. This CDR3 is 12 amino acids long. The V end was cut by 3 bases, the J end by 5 bases, with 4 bases between. Germline lookup yields CDR1 MNHEY and CDR2 SMNVEV (reference sequence). The CDR3: CASSFQTGELFF. CDR3 DNA: TGTGCCAGCAGTTTTCAAACCGGGGAGCTGTTTTTT.

The gene calls are TRBV10-3 and TRBJ1-4; possibly TRBD1 for D (5 bases). The V and J ends lost 7 bases and 7 bases respectively, with 13 bases between them. This CDR3 comprises 13 residues. Germline V gene data show CDR1 as ENHRY and CDR2 as SYGVKD. The DNA for the CDR3 is TGTGCCATCACCGCGGGGGACGGTGAAAAACTGTTTTTT. Its translation: CAITAGDGEKLFF.

Here the CDR3 reads CASSANSGNTIYF. CDR3 sequence (DNA): TGTGCCAGCAGCGCCAATTCTGGAAACACCATATATTTT. V usage is TRBV9 and J usage is TRBJ1-3; D gene uncertain. V was cut by 3 bases and J by 1 base, with 5 bases left in between. Germline CDR1 is SGDLS and CDR2 is YYNGEE. There are 13 residues in the CDR3.

This chain connects TRBV18 to TRBJ2-7, with D perhaps TRBD2 (6 bases). Germline V lookup: CDR1 KGHSH, CDR2 LQKENI. The CDR3 sequence is 17 residues long. V was clipped by 6 bases and J by 3 bases, with 24 bases between them. The CDR3 spells CASSLRRQGGQFYEQYF. The CDR3 nucleotides read TGTGCCAGCTCCCTGCGACGTCAGGGAGGCCAATTCTACGAGCAGTACTTC.

The gene calls are TRBV19 and TRBJ1-5, with D unresolved. The V end was cut by 4 bases, the J end by 4 bases, with 8 bases between. This CDR3 comprises 13 residues. Germline V gene sequence: CDR1 LNHDA, CDR2 SQIVND (reference sequence). The CDR3 nucleotides are TGTGCCAGTAGTACCCAGGTTAATCAGCCCCAGCATTTT. This gives the protein CASSTQVNQPQHF.

The chain carries TRBV5-1 and TRBJ2-3; D uncertain. Trimming removed 5 bases at V and 0 bases at J, with 10 bases between. The CDR3 consists of 14 residues. CDR1 and CDR2 (germline): SGHRS, YFSETQ. The chain's CDR3 is CASRLSASTDTQYF. CDR3 DNA: TGCGCCAGCAGGCTCAGTGCTAGCACAGATACGCAGTATTTT.

V and J are TRBV28 and TRBJ1-2; 9 nucleotides match TRBD1. The CDR3 is 13 residues long. Per the germline V gene, CDR1 is MDHEN and CDR2 is SYDVKM. Losses at the gene ends were 5 bases for V and 5 bases for J; bases not matched to a gene: 3. Here the CDR3 reads CASSGDRVYGYTF. The CDR3 DNA follows: TGTGCCAGCAGTGGGGACAGGGTTTATGGCTACACCTTC.

The gene calls are TRBV5-1 and TRBJ1-1; D gene ambiguous. CDR1 and CDR2 from the germline V gene are SGHRS and YFSETQ. The CDR3 is 15 residues long. V was trimmed by 2 bases and J by 1 base, leaving 12 bases between them. The CDR3 protein is CASSLVTGANTEAFF. In DNA form, the CDR3 reads TGCGCCAGCAGCTTAGTGACCGGAGCGAACACTGAAGCTTTCTTT.

V gene TRBV5-1 combines with J gene TRBJ2-1, with unresolved D. Germline V lookup: CDR1 SGHRS, CDR2 YFSETQ. The CDR3 runs 14 residues. Trimming took 4 bases from V and 7 from J, leaving 15 bases between them. The CDR3: CASSSSPTTNEQFF. The CDR3 bases are TGCGCCAGCAGCAGCTCCCCAACCACTAATGAGCAGTTCTTC.

This clone was counted a single time. The chain uses TRBV7-9 and TRBJ2-3; D not certain. The CDR3 loop spans 13 amino acids. The V and J ends lost 5 bases and 6 bases respectively, with 12 bases between them. CDR1 SEHNR and CDR2 FQNEAQ come from the germline V gene (reference sequence). This CDR3 is CASSLPSRDTQYF. In DNA form, the CDR3 reads TGTGCCAGCAGCCTTCCCTCACGGGATACGCAGTATTTT.

The chain uses TRBV3-1 (or the pseudogene TRBV3-2) and TRBJ2-2; 8 bases are shared with TRBD2. Germline CDR1 is LGHDT and CDR2 is YNNKEL (reference sequence). J gave up 0 bases and V 4 bases, and 4 bases lay outside the gene matches. The CDR3 has 16 residues. CDR3 amino acids: CASSLLAGSNTGELFF. Here the CDR3 DNA reads TGTGCCAGCAGCCTCTTAGCGGGGTCGAACACCGGGGAGCTGTTTTTT.

The rearrangement uses TRBV19 and TRBJ1-2; 7 bases map to TRBD1. CDR1 and CDR2 (germline): LNHDA, SQIVND (reference sequence). With 6 bases clipped from V and 5 bases from J, the junction kept 9 bases outside the gene matches. This CDR3 has 14 amino acids. CDR3 protein: CASRPGGSGYGYTF. CDR3 DNA sequence: TGTGCCAGTAGACCAGGGGGATCTGGATATGGCTACACCTTC.

This clone is a singleton in its sample. The rearrangement uses TRBV7-9 and TRBJ1-1, with D possibly matching TRBD1 (5 bases). CDR1 is SEHNR and CDR2 is FQNEAQ in the germline V gene (reference sequence). V was pared by 5 bases and J by 3 bases, with 13 bases between. There are 14 residues in the CDR3. In DNA, the CDR3 is TGTGCCAGCAGCCCGGGGGGGGGTTACACTGAAGCTTTCTTT. Translated: CASSPGGGYTEAFF.

The chain is built from TRBV4-1 and TRBJ2-7, with 15 bases aligning to TRBD2. The CDR3 contains 16 residues. Looked up from germline, CDR1 is MGHRA and CDR2 is YSYEKL. V lost 1 base to trimming and J lost 4 bases; unmatched junction nucleotides: 2. DNA for the CDR3: TGCGCCAGCAGCCAAGGGACTAGCGGGGGGGCATACGAGCAGTACTTC. Its protein product is CASSQGTSGGAYEQYF.

This rearrangement joins TRBV12-5 to TRBJ1-5; 7 nucleotides line up with TRBD1. This CDR3 spans 14 amino acids. V lost 6 bases and J lost 5; bases outside the gene matches: 7. The germline V gene encodes CDR1 LGHNT and CDR2 FRNRAP. CDR3 nucleotides: TGTGCTAGTGGCCCCGAGACAGGGCATCAGCCCCAGCATTTT. This gives the protein CASGPETGHQPQHF.